This T cell receptor beta chain is from a study of T cells in localized non-small cell lung cancer. Comment on this clone: Its matching antigen is unknown.

The V gene end was trimmed by 3 bases and the J gene end by 7 bases; junction bases not matched to a gene: 6. Germline V gives CDR1 LNHDA, CDR2 SQIVND (reference sequence). This CDR3 is built from 14 residues. Findings and limits, study-wide: Turning up in adjacent lung were a median approximately 50 of the top 100 tumor clones. Clonality peaked in uninvolved adjacent lung rather than tumor.

Generated by immunoSEQ multiplex PCR, the TCRdb table keeps only in-frame clones and is missing some. The sample has about 3,300 clones, around 30% seen once; the top ten hold 14% to 15%. The TCR comes from a male donor older than 55 with stage I lung adenocarcinoma. The starting material was lung tumor tissue, obtained before any cancer treatment. The chain combines TRBV19 with TRBJ1-2; TRBD1 matches at 9 bases. The CDR3 DNA reads TGTGCCAGTAGTATGACAGGGGGGATCGGTGGCTACACCTTC. Its translation is CASSMTGGIGGYTF.